The rows below give T cell receptor beta chains drawn from one sample of a study of neoadjuvant nivolumab and ipilimumab in lung cancer. Method: immunoSEQ multiplex PCR; TCRdb's copy keeps in-frame clones and lacks some. The profile covers some 13,000 clones, with more than 90% appearing a single time and 2% to 3% taken by the ten largest. The sample was peripheral blood, taken after neoadjuvant nivolumab, alone or with ipilimumab, at or shortly before surgery. These receptors all come from an adult with non-small cell lung cancer. Each CDR3 is given with its conserved first and last residue. The D gene is left open where the match is weak. Clone size is shown for a subset of rows, as once, few, many or a class of expanded clone.

D: TRBD1; size: .; J: TRBJ2-7; V: TRBV19; DNA: TGTGCCAGTAGTAACGTCCAGGGGGCATCCTACGAGCAGTACTTC; CDR3: CASSNVQGASYEQYF
D: TRBD1; size: .; J: TRBJ2-7; V: TRBV10-1; DNA: TGCGCCAGCAGTCCGGGGACAGGGGGTCCCTACGAGCAGTACTTC; CDR3: CASSPGTGGPYEQYF
D: TRBD2; size: .; J: TRBJ2-7; V: TRBV10-3; DNA: TGTGCCATCAGTCCGACTAGCGGCTCCTACGAGCAGTACTTC; CDR3: CAISPTSGSYEQYF
D: .; size: .; J: TRBJ2-5; V: TRBV4-3; DNA: TGCGCCAGCAGCCAAGATTTGGGACACGGGTCCGACCAAGAGACCCAGTACTTC; CDR3: CASSQDLGHGSDQETQYF
D: .; size: .; J: TRBJ2-2; V: TRBV2; DNA: TGTGCCAGCAGTGAAGCGCGGACCGGGGAGCTGTTTTTT; CDR3: CASSEARTGELFF
D: .; size: .; J: TRBJ1-2; V: TRBV9; DNA: TGTGCCAGCAGCGGAGAGAGCCGGGTCTCTAACTATGGCTACACCTTC; CDR3: CASSGESRVSNYGYTF
D: .; size: .; J: TRBJ2-7; V: TRBV14; DNA: TGTGCCAGCAGCCAAGTCGGCATTCCCTCCTACGAGCAGTACTTC; CDR3: CASSQVGIPSYEQYF
D: .; size: .; J: TRBJ1-3; V: TRBV6-5; DNA: TGTGCCAGCAGTTACTCGCGGACCTCTGGAAACACCATATATTTT; CDR3: CASSYSRTSGNTIYF
D: TRBD2; size: .; J: TRBJ2-7; V: TRBV5-1; DNA: TGCGCCAGCAGCCCGGGACTAGTTAACGAGCAGTACTTC; CDR3: CASSPGLVNEQYF
D: .; size: .; J: TRBJ2-7; V: TRBV5-1; DNA: TGCGCCAGCAGTCTGGCCGAGAGCTCCTACGAGCAGTACTTC; CDR3: CASSLAESSYEQYF
D: .; size: .; J: TRBJ2-7; V: TRBV7-8; DNA: TGTGCCAGCAGCTTCCGTTACGAGCAGTACTTC; CDR3: CASSFRYEQYF
D: .; size: .; J: TRBJ2-1; V: TRBV7-9; DNA: TGTGCCAGCAGCTCCATAGTACAGGGATCCTACAATGAGCAGTTCTTC; CDR3: CASSSIVQGSYNEQFF
D: TRBD2; size: once; J: TRBJ2-1; V: TRBV28; DNA: TGTGCCAGCAGCAGACTAGCGGGAGCCTCCTACAATGAGCAGTTCTTC; CDR3: CASSRLAGASYNEQFF
D: .; size: .; J: TRBJ1-5; V: TRBV7-9; DNA: TGTGCCAGCAGCTCCGGGGATCAGCCCCAGCATTTT; CDR3: CASSSGDQPQHF
D: .; size: .; J: TRBJ2-3; V: TRBV18; DNA: TGTGCCAGCTCACCACTACGGGGCGGGGCCACAGATACGCAGTATTTT; CDR3: CASSPLRGGATDTQYF
D: TRBD1; size: once; J: TRBJ1-2; V: TRBV9; DNA: TGTGCCAGCAGCCGGTCTAGGACAGGGCGGAACTATGGCTACACCTTC; CDR3: CASSRSRTGRNYGYTF
D: .; size: .; J: TRBJ2-2; V: TRBV6-1; DNA: TGTGCCAGCCACCCGCGGCCAGCGAACACCGGGGAGCTGTTTTTT; CDR3: CASHPRPANTGELFF
D: TRBD1; size: few; J: TRBJ1-4; V: TRBV27; DNA: TGTGCCAGCAGTTTGGACAGGGGGACTAATGAAAAACTGTTTTTT; CDR3: CASSLDRGTNEKLFF
D: .; size: .; J: TRBJ1-2; V: TRBV2; DNA: TGTGCCAGCAGAGATGACGGGGACTATGGCTACACCTTC; CDR3: CASRDDGDYGYTF
D: .; size: .; J: TRBJ1-5; V: TRBV6-1; DNA: TGTGCCAGCAGTGAAATGGAGAATCAGCCCCAGCATTTT; CDR3: CASSEMENQPQHF
D: TRBD1; size: .; J: TRBJ2-7; V: TRBV7-3; DNA: TGTGCCAGCAGCTTGGCCGGGACAGGGACCTACGAGCAGTACTTC; CDR3: CASSLAGTGTYEQYF
D: .; size: .; J: TRBJ2-5; V: TRBV6-1; DNA: TGTGCCAGCAGTGAAGGCCTTGGGCGGCTAGCCCGACTTCAAGAGACCCAGTACTTC; CDR3: CASSEGLGRLARLQETQYF
D: .; size: .; J: TRBJ1-6; V: TRBV10-2; DNA: TGCGCCAGCAGTGAGGAGACGGCCTATTCACCCCTCCACTTT; CDR3: CASSEETAYSPLHF
D: .; size: .; J: TRBJ2-1; V: TRBV5-4; DNA: TGTGCCAGCAGCTTGGACCGCCCCAGCTCCTACAATGAGCAGTTCTTC; CDR3: CASSLDRPSSYNEQFF
D: TRBD1; size: once; J: TRBJ2-2; V: TRBV10-3; DNA: TGTGCCATCAGTGCAGGGGACAGTAACACCGGGGAGCTGTTTTTT; CDR3: CAISAGDSNTGELFF
D: .; size: .; J: TRBJ2-1; V: TRBV28; DNA: TGTGCCAGCAGCCCTACATACAATGAGCAGTTCTTC; CDR3: CASSPTYNEQFF
D: .; size: .; J: TRBJ2-7; V: TRBV13; DNA: TGTGCCAGCAGCCCGGGGGATGTCTACGAGCAGTACTTC; CDR3: CASSPGDVYEQYF
D: TRBD1; size: .; J: TRBJ2-2; V: TRBV6-7; DNA: TGTGCCAGCAGTTCGGGACAGGGTGTCACCGGGGAGCTGTTTTTT; CDR3: CASSSGQGVTGELFF
D: .; size: .; J: TRBJ1-5; V: TRBV2; DNA: TGTGCCAGCAGTAAAAGAGTTAATAGCAATCAGCCCCAGCATTTT; CDR3: CASSKRVNSNQPQHF
D: .; size: .; J: TRBJ2-7; V: TRBV9; DNA: TGTGCCAGCAGCCCCTACTCGGAGCCTTACGAGCAGTACTTC; CDR3: CASSPYSEPYEQYF